The present T cell receptor (beta chain) was sequenced within a study of graft-versus-host responses after intestinal transplantation. Study-level findings and limits: Allografts carried high graft-versus-host to host-versus-graft clonal ratios in patients having graft-donor T cell macrochimerism. An association linked early post-transplant HvG declines with peak circulating GvH clone levels.

A note on this clone: The antigen is not known.

CDR3 length: 10 amino acids. Trimming took 5 bases from V and 8 from J, leaving 9 bases between them. Germline CDR1 is GTSNPN and CDR2 is SVGIG (reference sequence). Method: immunoSEQ multiplex PCR; TCRdb's copy keeps in-frame clones and lacks some. In the table there are 40,000 to 60,000 clones, less than 85% of which are singletons. This TCR came from a human donor who was the organ donor for an intestinal transplant. Specimen: unstimulated CD4+ T cells sorted from spleen or lymph node cells, collected before transplant. The chain carries TRBV30 and TRBJ1-2; weak D call: TRBD1 (5 bases). In DNA, the CDR3 is TGTGCCTGGGGGGCGGGAGGCTACACCTTC. It codes for CAWGAGGYTF.